The rows below give T cell receptor beta chains drawn from one sample of a study of human T cells and chemical hapten exposure. TCRdb passed the RACE reads through MiXCR, listing each CDR3 protein once. The table shows under 450,000 distinct CDR3 sequences, with about 4.8% occurring only once. Sequences were derived from whole blood, sampled in connection with sensitization to the hapten diphenylcyclopropenone (DPC). The origin of the receptors is a woman between 50 and 59 years old with alopecia areata. Some clones in this sample may be carry-over from other donors' samples. The CDR3 runs from the conserved cysteine through the conserved F or W. The D gene is left open where the match is weak. Only part of the rows carry a size: once, few, many, or a class if the clone is expanded.

abundance: many
v_gene: TRBV19
d_gene: -
j_gene: TRBJ2-3
CDR3nt: TGTGCCAGTAGTATGTCTCCGTGGGAGCAGTATTTT
CDR3aa: CASSMSPWEQYF

abundance: -
v_gene: TRBV7-2
d_gene: TRBD2
j_gene: TRBJ2-3
CDR3nt: TGTGCCAGCAGCCCTCCCGGACTAGCAGATACGCAGTATTTT
CDR3aa: CASSPPGLADTQYF

abundance: -
v_gene: TRBV5-4
d_gene: -
j_gene: TRBJ2-6
CDR3nt: TGTGCCACAAGGCGCTCTGGGGCCAACGTCCTGACTTTC
CDR3aa: CATRRSGANVLTF

abundance: many
v_gene: TRBV6-1
d_gene: -
j_gene: TRBJ2-7
CDR3nt: TGTGCCACCAGCCCGAGGCAGCCTGCCTACGAGCAGTACTTC
CDR3aa: CATSPRQPAYEQYF

abundance: few
v_gene: TRBV3-1
d_gene: -
j_gene: TRBJ2-3
CDR3nt: TGTGCCAGCAGCCAAGTGCGCACCGGCACAGATACGCAGTATTTT
CDR3aa: CASSQVRTGTDTQYF

abundance: many
v_gene: TRBV5-1
d_gene: -
j_gene: TRBJ2-2
CDR3nt: TGCGCCAGCAGCTTGGCAGTCTCGAACACCGGGGAGCTGTTTTTT
CDR3aa: CASSLAVSNTGELFF

abundance: many
v_gene: TRBV6-5
d_gene: TRBD1
j_gene: TRBJ1-6
CDR3nt: TGTGCCAGCAGTGGCGCGGGACAGAATTCACCCCTCCACTTT
CDR3aa: CASSGAGQNSPLHF

abundance: many
v_gene: TRBV6-6
d_gene: TRBD1
j_gene: TRBJ2-7
CDR3nt: TGTGCCAGCAGTTACGGGGACAGGGCATACGAGCAGTACTTC
CDR3aa: CASSYGDRAYEQYF

abundance: many
v_gene: TRBV3-1
d_gene: TRBD2
j_gene: TRBJ2-3
CDR3nt: TGTGCCAGCAGCCGCGGGACTAGCGGGAGACCCGATACGCAGTATTTT
CDR3aa: CASSRGTSGRPDTQYF

abundance: few
v_gene: TRBV12-5
d_gene: -
j_gene: TRBJ1-5
CDR3nt: TGTGCTAGTCGTTGGGACTCACCCAGCAATCAGCCCCAGCATTTT
CDR3aa: CASRWDSPSNQPQHF

abundance: many
v_gene: TRBV6-1
d_gene: TRBD1
j_gene: TRBJ1-1
CDR3nt: TGTGCCAGCCTACCTAGGGACAGATCGAACACTGAAGCTTTCTTT
CDR3aa: CASLPRDRSNTEAFF

abundance: -
v_gene: TRBV4-1
d_gene: TRBD2
j_gene: TRBJ2-5
CDR3nt: TGCGCCAGCAGGCTTAGCGGGGGGAACCAAGAGACCCAGTACTTC
CDR3aa: CASRLSGGNQETQYF

abundance: many
v_gene: TRBV7-9
d_gene: TRBD1
j_gene: TRBJ1-4
CDR3nt: TGTGCCAGCAGTCGGACAGGGACTAATGAAAAACTGTTTTTT
CDR3aa: CASSRTGTNEKLFF

abundance: many
v_gene: TRBV13
d_gene: TRBD1
j_gene: TRBJ1-4
CDR3nt: TGTGCCAGCAGCTCTCCGGGACAGGGGGCTGAAAAACTGTTTTTT
CDR3aa: CASSSPGQGAEKLFF

abundance: -
v_gene: TRBV20-1
d_gene: TRBD2
j_gene: TRBJ2-3
CDR3nt: TGCAGTGCCGGCGGGAGGGCCAAAGATACGCAGTATTTT
CDR3aa: CSAGGRAKDTQYF

abundance: many
v_gene: TRBV6-6
d_gene: TRBD1
j_gene: TRBJ2-7
CDR3nt: TGTGCCAGCAGTTATCGACCGACAGGGGCCGCCTACGAGCAGTACTTC
CDR3aa: CASSYRPTGAAYEQYF

abundance: many
v_gene: TRBV6-5
d_gene: TRBD1
j_gene: TRBJ2-7
CDR3nt: TGTGCCAGCCAGGGGGACGAGCAGTACTTC
CDR3aa: CASQGDEQYF

abundance: many
v_gene: TRBV5-4
d_gene: -
j_gene: TRBJ1-1
CDR3nt: TGTGCCAGCAGCCTCAGCATGGGGGGTGAAGCTTTCTTT
CDR3aa: CASSLSMGGEAFF

abundance: -
v_gene: TRBV4-2
d_gene: -
j_gene: TRBJ2-1
CDR3nt: TGTGCCAGCAGCCAAGCTGTCGATTCCGATGAGCAGTTCTTC
CDR3aa: CASSQAVDSDEQFF

abundance: few
v_gene: TRBV5-6
d_gene: -
j_gene: TRBJ2-1
CDR3nt: TGTGCCAGCAGCCAATATTATGAGCAGTTCTTC
CDR3aa: CASSQYYEQFF

abundance: few
v_gene: TRBV7-6
d_gene: -
j_gene: TRBJ1-6
CDR3nt: TGTGCCAGCAGCTTAGTAGAGAATAATTCACCCCTCCACTTT
CDR3aa: CASSLVENNSPLHF